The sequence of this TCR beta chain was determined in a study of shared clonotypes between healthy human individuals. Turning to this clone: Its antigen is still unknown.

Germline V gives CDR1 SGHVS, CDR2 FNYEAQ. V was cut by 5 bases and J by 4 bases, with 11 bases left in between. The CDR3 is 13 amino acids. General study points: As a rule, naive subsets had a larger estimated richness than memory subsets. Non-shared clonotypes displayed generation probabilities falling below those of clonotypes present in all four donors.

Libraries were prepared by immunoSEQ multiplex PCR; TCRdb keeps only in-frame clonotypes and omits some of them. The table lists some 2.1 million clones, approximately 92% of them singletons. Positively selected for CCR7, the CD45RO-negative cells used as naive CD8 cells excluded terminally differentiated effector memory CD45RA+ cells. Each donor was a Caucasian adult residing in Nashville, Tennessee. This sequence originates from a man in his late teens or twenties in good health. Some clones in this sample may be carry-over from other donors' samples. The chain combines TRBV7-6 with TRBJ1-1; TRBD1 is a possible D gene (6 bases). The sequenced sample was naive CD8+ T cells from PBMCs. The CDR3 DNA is TGTGCCAGCAGCAACAGGGTTAGCACTGAAGCTTTCTTT. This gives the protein CASSNRVSTEAFF.